The next 15 T cell receptor beta chains were all read from a single sample in a study of blood T cell repertoires in COVID-19. Repertoires were generated with immunoSEQ multiplex PCR, while TCRdb's copy carries only in-frame clones and drops some. This sample has some 130,000 clones, with around nine tenths found just once. Sample: peripheral blood. The receptors shown here come from a woman in her seventies with COVID-19, enrolled during active disease.

The chain is built from TRBV6-5 and TRBJ1-4, with D unclear. The V gene lost 5 bases and the J gene lost 5 bases, with 12 bases spanning the gap. Germline V gene sequence: CDR1 MNHEY, CDR2 SVGAGI. The CDR3 contains 14 residues. The CDR3 DNA follows: TGTGCCAGCAGTCCGGGAGCCAGAAATGAAAAACTGTTTTTT. This sequence encodes CASSPGARNEKLFF.

The chain has TRBV2 and TRBJ2-6, with D perhaps matching TRBD1 (5 bases). This CDR3 is built from 13 residues. CDR1 is SNHLY, CDR2 FYNNEI, per germline. V lost 10 bases, J lost 5 bases, and 12 bases lay in between. CDR3 residues: CATTRTRANVLTF. The CDR3, as DNA: TGTGCCACAACACGGACACGGGCCAACGTCCTGACTTTC.

The chain joins TRBV6-6 to TRBJ2-1, with D perhaps TRBD1 (5 bases). V lost 7 bases to trimming and J lost 5 bases, with 18 bases between them. CDR3 length equals 15 residues. Germline CDR1 and CDR2: MNHNY and SVGAGI (reference sequence). The CDR3 bases are TGTGCCAGCACTCGGACACCCTTTAGGCACAATGAGCAGTTCTTC. It encodes CASTRTPFRHNEQFF.

The chain combines TRBV5-1 with TRBJ1-2; possible D gene TRBD1, 6 bases. Germline-derived CDR1 and CDR2 are SGHRS and YFSETQ. This CDR3 has 14 residues. Deletions cut 0 bases from V and 1 base from J, with 7 bases between. The CDR3 sequence: CASSLGTDNYGYTF. The DNA for the CDR3 is TGCGCCAGCAGCTTGGGGACAGATAACTATGGCTACACCTTC.

This chain uses TRBV10-3 with TRBJ1-2; 7 positions agree with TRBD1. The V segment lost 2 bases and the J segment 6 bases; nucleotides outside the gene matches: 0. Germline CDR1 and CDR2: ENHRY and SYGVKD. CDR3 length: 12 amino acids. CDR3 region: CAISETGDGYTF. CDR3 DNA: TGTGCCATCAGTGAGACAGGGGATGGCTACACCTTC.

This clone was counted a few times. The chain uses TRBV29-1 and TRBJ2-7; 11 positions match TRBD1. The ends lost 5 bases at V and 4 bases at J; junction bases unmatched: 4. CDR1 is SQVTM and CDR2 is ANQGSEA in the germline V gene. The CDR3 is made up of 13 amino acids. The CDR3 here is CSVNRDRGYEQYF. CDR3 in DNA: TGCAGCGTTAACAGGGACAGGGGGTACGAGCAGTACTTC.

The J gene is TRBJ2-3, the V gene TRBV2; 9 bases align to TRBD2. V shed 3 bases and J 2 bases; nucleotides not matched to a gene: 6. This CDR3 comprises 16 residues. The germline CDR1 and CDR2 sequences are SNHLY and FYNNEI. The CDR3 sequence: CASSDLASGDTDTQYF. The CDR3 nucleotides are TGTGCCAGCAGTGACCTTGCTAGCGGGGACACAGATACGCAGTATTTT.

The CDR3 protein is CARGRTNTEAFF. The CDR3 bases are TGTGCGAGGGGGCGGACGAACACTGAAGCTTTCTTT. The chain recombines TRBV30 with TRBJ1-1; TRBD1 matches at 7 bases. Germline values: CDR1 GTSNPN, CDR2 SVGIG (reference sequence). This CDR3 region has 12 residues.

This sequence joins TRBV12-3 or TRBV12-4 and TRBJ1-1; D might be TRBD1 (5 bases). The CDR3 totals 13 residues. V lost 3 bases to trimming and J lost 3 bases, with 8 bases between them. CDR3 DNA sequence: TGTGCCAGCAGTTTTGGCAGGGACACTGAAGCTTTCTTT. Amino acids: CASSFGRDTEAFF.

This chain links TRBV6-2 or TRBV6-3 with TRBJ1-1, with 8 bases matching TRBD1. With 6 bases clipped from V and 1 base from J, the junction kept 7 bases outside the gene matches. Germline V gene sequence: CDR1 MNHEY, CDR2 SVGEGT. This CDR3 region has 15 residues. The CDR3 nucleotides read TGTGCCAGCAGCCTCGGGGGGACAGGGAACACTGAAGCTTTCTTT. It specifies CASSLGGTGNTEAFF.

The rearrangement joins TRBV28 to TRBJ1-2; 9 nucleotides agree with TRBD1. The CDR3 has 14 amino acids. Germline values: CDR1 MDHEN, CDR2 SYDVKM. Trimming removed 6 bases from V and 4 bases from J; junction bases left unmatched: 6. The CDR3 DNA sequence: TGTGCCAGCAGACCGGGACAGGGATCCTATGGCTACACCTTC. It is translated as CASRPGQGSYGYTF.

This rearrangement joins TRBV27 to TRBJ1-1; a weak D match, TRBD1 (5 bases). V gave up 0 bases and J gave up 6 bases, with 14 bases separating them. The CDR3 totals 15 residues. CDR1 and CDR2 (germline): MNHEY, SMNVEV (reference sequence). The CDR3 sequence: CASSLSPGKSPEAFF. DNA of the CDR3: TGTGCCAGCAGTTTATCTCCAGGGAAGTCCCCTGAAGCTTTCTTT.

The V call is TRBV19, the J call TRBJ1-2; 7 bases match TRBD1. CDR3 length equals 14 residues. V was clipped by 3 bases and J by 7 bases; unmatched bases: 8. Germline CDR1 and CDR2: LNHDA and SQIVND (reference sequence). CDR3 sequence: CASSMDRWKGGYTF. Here the CDR3 DNA reads TGTGCCAGTAGTATGGACAGGTGGAAGGGTGGCTACACCTTC. Looking up the rest from reference TRBV19 and TRBJ1-2 gives the full variable domain: DGGITQSPKYLFRKEGQNVTLSCEQNLNHDAMYWYRQDPGQGLRLIYYSQIVNDFQKGDIAEGYSVSREKKESFPLTVTSAQKNPTAFYLCASSMDRWKGGYTFGSGTRLTVV.

The chain combines TRBV7-9 with TRBJ2-2; TRBD2 might be the D (6 bases). V lost 4 bases and J 13 bases, leaving 13 bases between the germline ends. The CDR3 spans 12 residues. CDR1 is SEHNR, CDR2 FQNEAQ, per germline (reference sequence). The CDR3 here is CASSSGTVRLFF. The CDR3 DNA reads TGTGCCAGCAGCTCAGGGACTGTCAGGCTGTTTTTT.

In its sample, this clone was seen once. J is TRBJ2-3 and V is TRBV29-1, with 8 nucleotides matching TRBD2. Trimming removed 4 bases from V and 4 bases from J; junction bases left unmatched: 13. The CDR3 sequence is 16 residues long. Looked up from germline, CDR1 is SQVTM and CDR2 is ANQGSEA. The CDR3 region has the DNA TGCAGCGTTGCGTCCGGGACTAGGGGGTCCGCAGATACGCAGTATTTT. It specifies CSVASGTRGSADTQYF.